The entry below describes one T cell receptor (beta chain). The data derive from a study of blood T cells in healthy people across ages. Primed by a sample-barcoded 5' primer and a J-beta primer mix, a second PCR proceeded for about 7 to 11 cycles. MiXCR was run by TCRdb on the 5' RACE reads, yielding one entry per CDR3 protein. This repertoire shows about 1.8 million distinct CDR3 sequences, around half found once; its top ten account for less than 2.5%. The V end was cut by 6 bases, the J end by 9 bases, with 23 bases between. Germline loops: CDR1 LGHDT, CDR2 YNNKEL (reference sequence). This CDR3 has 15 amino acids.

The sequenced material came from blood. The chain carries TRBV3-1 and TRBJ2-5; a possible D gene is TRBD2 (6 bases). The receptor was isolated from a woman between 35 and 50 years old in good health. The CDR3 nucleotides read TGTGCCAGCAGTGTCCACGCTAGCGCCCGGAGGGCCCAGTACTTC. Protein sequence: CASSVHASARRAQYF.